The clone carrying this T cell receptor beta chain was observed at least ten times. Its antigen remains unknown. The CDR3 spans 19 residues. Germline V gene sequence: CDR1 SGHVS, CDR2 FQNEAQ. The ends were cut back, 0 bases at V and 0 bases at J, with 18 bases in the middle. The method for making cDNA was 5'RACE, and it used 10-nucleotide random UMIs. TCRdb independently ran MiXCR on the 5' RACE reads; one entry per CDR3 protein. Of 54,000 or so distinct CDR3 sequences in the sample, under 4.5% were seen once. These data are taken from a study of neurological immune-mediated disorders. Study outcomes and limitations: For the multiple sclerosis repertoire cluster, an association with any clinical or MRI feature was absent.

The rearrangement uses TRBV7-8 and TRBJ1-5; D ambiguous. The source material was PBMCs. This clonotype was obtained from a woman in her 30s with multiple sclerosis. CDR3 nucleotide sequence: TGTGCCAGCAGCTTAGCAAAGAGAGCCCCGTTTTATAGCAATCAGCCCCAGCATTTT. It codes for CASSLAKRAPFYSNQPQHF.